The 21 T cell receptor beta chains below were found in one sample sequenced in a study of cytomegalovirus exposure and HLA in healthy donors. The PCR ran on 60 Vbeta and 13 Jbeta primers. Assay used: immunoSEQ multiplex PCR; TCRdb lists only in-frame clones, some missing. The data hold fewer than 95,000 clones, with about 66% observed a single time. Sequenced input: PBMCs. These receptor sequences come from a woman aged 45-59 years in good health and CMV-seropositive.

This rearrangement joins TRBV9 to TRBJ1-1; 8 bases fit TRBD1. The germline V gene has CDR1 SGDLS and CDR2 YYNGEE. The length of the CDR3 is 13 residues. Trimming cost V 0 bases and J 7 bases; bases outside gene matches: 2. CDR3 amino acids: CASSVGTGGEAFF. The CDR3 region has the DNA TGTGCCAGCAGCGTAGGCACAGGGGGTGAAGCTTTCTTT. Based on the CDR3 plus reference TRBV9 and TRBJ1-1, the full variable domain is DSGVTQTPKHLITATGQRVTLRCSPRSGDLSVYWYQQSLDQGLQFLIQYYNGEERAKGNILERFSAQQFPDLHSELNLSSLELGDSALYFCASSVGTGGEAFFGQGTRLTVV.

This clone appeared a few times. The rearrangement links TRBV30 to TRBJ2-3; maybe TRBD2 (5 bases). Germline values: CDR1 GTSNPN, CDR2 SVGIG (reference sequence). V lost 3 bases, J lost 1 base, and 11 bases lay in between. The CDR3 sequence is 14 residues long. The DNA of the CDR3 is TGTGCCTGGAGCGCCGGACTCGGCACAGATACGCAGTATTTT. Protein: CAWSAGLGTDTQYF. The whole variable domain, remainder taken from reference TRBV30 and TRBJ2-3, is SQTIHQWPATLVQPVGSPLSLECTVEGTSNPNLYWYRQAAGRGLQLLFYSVGIGQISSEVPQNLSASRPQDRQFILSSKKLLLSDSGFYLCAWSAGLGTDTQYFGPGTRLTVL.

The chain combines TRBV30 with TRBJ2-3, with 11 bases fitting TRBD2. CDR1 and CDR2 from the germline V gene are GTSNPN and SVGIG (reference sequence). CDR3 length equals 14 residues. The V segment lost 2 bases and the J segment 5 bases; nucleotides outside the gene matches: 3. DNA for the CDR3: TGTGCCTGGAGTCTAGCGGGGGGCGGAGATACGCAGTATTTT. It yields the protein CAWSLAGGGDTQYF.

The chain couples TRBV14 to TRBJ2-3, with TRBD2 identical over 14 bases. From germline, CDR1 is SGHDN and CDR2 FVKESK. There are 16 residues in the CDR3. The junction had 5 bases not matched to a gene; V was cut back by 4 bases and J by 5 bases. The DNA of the CDR3 is TGTGCCAGCAGCCGGTGGACTAGCGGGGGGTTAGATACGCAGTATTTT. Translated: CASSRWTSGGLDTQYF.

Of note for this clone: A read error may account for a junction end that differs from germline. The chain carries TRBV5-1 and TRBJ1-6; tentative D call: TRBD1 (6 bases). There are 16 residues in the CDR3. CDR1 and CDR2 (germline): SGHRS, YFSETQ. The CDR3 spells CASSLLGGSGNSPFHF. The CDR3 DNA is TGCGCCAGCAGCTTGTTAGGGGGTTCCGGTAATTCACCCTTCCACTTT.

The J gene is TRBJ1-3, the V gene TRBV18; TRBD1 aligns across 8 bases. Germline V gives CDR1 KGHSH, CDR2 LQKENI. The J segment lost 4 bases and the V segment lost 8 bases, leaving 7 bases of the junction unmatched. CDR3 length: 14 amino acids. In DNA form, the CDR3 reads TGTGCCAGCACCCAAGCAGGGGGCGGAAACACCATATATTTT. Translation gives CASTQAGGGNTIYF.

The gene calls are TRBV29-1 and TRBJ2-1; tentative D call: TRBD2 (5 bases). The CDR3 has 18 amino acids. Trimming left V 0 bases short and J 0 bases short, with 18 bases between. Germline V gene data show CDR1 as SQVTM and CDR2 as ANQGSEA. CDR3 in amino acids: CSVEDSGNRLSSYNEQFF. The CDR3 DNA reads TGCAGCGTTGAAGATTCGGGGAACAGACTTAGCTCCTACAATGAGCAGTTCTTC.

This clone was recorded a few times. The chain employs TRBV11-2 and TRBJ2-5, with a weak D call TRBD2 (7 bases). V was cut by 1 base and J by 5 bases, with 11 bases left in between. Germline CDR1 and CDR2: SGHAT and FQNNGV. This CDR3 spans 14 amino acids. The DNA of the CDR3 is TGTGCCAGCAGCTTAGGAGGGGGGGCGGAGACCCAGTACTTC. It yields the protein CASSLGGGAETQYF.

This clone was seen a handful of times. The chain links TRBV7-8 to TRBJ1-5; 8 nucleotides align to TRBD1. The CDR3 has 15 amino acids. From germline, CDR1 is SGHVS and CDR2 FQNEAQ. Losses at the gene ends were 5 bases for V and 6 bases for J; bases not matched to a gene: 9. In DNA, the CDR3 is TGTGCCAGCAGCCCAGGACAGGGCTCAGTTCAGCCCCAGCATTTT. Translating gives CASSPGQGSVQPQHF.

The V call is TRBV28, the J call TRBJ2-7, with D uncertain. The CDR3 has 12 amino acids. From germline, CDR1 is MDHEN and CDR2 SYDVKM. Trimming took 6 bases from V and 6 from J, leaving 12 bases between them. CDR3: CASSPEWSEQYF. The DNA for the CDR3 is TGTGCCAGCAGCCCCGAGTGGTCCGAGCAGTACTTC.

Only one count was recorded for this clone. The rearrangement uses TRBV5-1 and TRBJ2-5, with 14 nucleotides matching TRBD2. The CDR3 is 17 amino acids. Germline CDR1 is SGHRS and CDR2 is YFSETQ. The V gene end was trimmed by 4 bases and the J gene end by 3 bases; junction bases not matched to a gene: 8. CDR3 bases: TGCGCCAGCAGCCCAGGGGGACTAGCGGGGGTAAAAGAGACCCAGTACTTC. Encoded protein: CASSPGGLAGVKETQYF.

The J gene is TRBJ1-5, the V gene TRBV2, with 8 positions matching TRBD1. Trimming took 6 bases from V and 0 from J; bases not matched to a gene: 1. Germline values: CDR1 SNHLY, CDR2 FYNNEI. This CDR3 comprises 14 residues. The CDR3 loop reads CASRGQVSNQPQHF. CDR3 DNA: TGTGCCAGCAGGGGACAGGTTAGCAATCAGCCCCAGCATTTT.

The gene calls are TRBV6-1 and TRBJ1-5; no definite D call. Germline V gene sequence: CDR1 MNHNS, CDR2 SASEGT. The V end was cut by 6 bases, the J end by 0 bases, with 3 bases between. This CDR3 spans 12 amino acids. CDR3 sequence reads: CASSNSNQPQHF. The CDR3 DNA reads TGTGCCAGCAGCAATAGCAATCAGCCCCAGCATTTT.

This clone has only one observation. The chain is built from TRBV5-1 and TRBJ2-7, with 7 bases fitting TRBD1. CDR3 length: 14 amino acids. V shed 2 bases and J 7 bases; nucleotides not matched to a gene: 9. The V gene's germline CDR1 is SGHRS and CDR2 YFSETQ. CDR3 in amino acids: CASSFSDRAWEQYF. DNA of the CDR3: TGCGCCAGCAGCTTCTCTGACAGGGCATGGGAGCAGTACTTC.

The rearrangement links TRBV30 to TRBJ2-7; 8 bases are shared with TRBD1. This CDR3 is 16 amino acids long. V was clipped by 1 base and J by 1 base; unmatched bases: 9. CDR1 is GTSNPN and CDR2 is SVGIG in the germline V gene (reference sequence). The CDR3 reads CAWSEVGTGKSYEQYF. CDR3 sequence (DNA): TGTGCCTGGAGTGAAGTTGGGACAGGTAAATCCTACGAGCAGTACTTC.

This clone was seen a handful of times. The genes are TRBV5-6 and TRBJ2-7; 9 bases align to TRBD2. V dropped 3 bases and J dropped 7; count of bases not matched to a gene: 11. Germline assignment: CDR1 SGHDT and CDR2 YYEEEE. This CDR3 is built from 15 residues. In DNA, the CDR3 is TGTGCCAGCAGCTCCTGGGCGGGGGGGCTAGGTGAGCAGTACTTC. Translation gives CASSSWAGGLGEQYF.

This clone was observed a handful of times. The V and J genes are TRBV19 and TRBJ1-2; no clear D gene. Germline V gene sequence: CDR1 LNHDA, CDR2 SQIVND (reference sequence). Deletions cut 7 bases from V and 7 bases from J, with 13 bases between. The CDR3 sequence is 12 residues long. The CDR3 sequence: CASTPGSFGYTF. The CDR3 nucleotides read TGTGCCAGTACCCCGGGAAGTTTTGGCTACACCTTC.

This chain joins TRBV30 and TRBJ1-1; the D is unclear. V gave up 0 bases and J gave up 1 base, with 6 bases separating them. The CDR3 is 13 amino acids. Germline assignment: CDR1 GTSNPN and CDR2 SVGIG (reference sequence). The chain's CDR3 is CAWSVLENTEAFF. The CDR3 DNA is TGTGCCTGGAGTGTACTAGAGAACACTGAAGCTTTCTTT.

About this clone: Different DNA sequences within this sample yield the same CDR3. The genes are TRBV5-1 and TRBJ2-5; possibly TRBD2 for D (6 bases). The CDR3 extends over 13 amino acids. The V end was cut by 1 base, the J end by 3 bases, with 7 bases between. Germline-derived CDR1 and CDR2 are SGHRS and YFSETQ. The CDR3 loop is CASSLTGEETQYF. The CDR3 DNA sequence: TGCGCCAGCAGCTTGACGGGGGAAGAGACCCAGTACTTC.

This clone was found many times. The chain couples TRBV6-6 to TRBJ1-3; D call uncertain. V gave up 8 bases and J gave up 4 bases, with 3 bases separating them. The germline V gene has CDR1 MNHNY and CDR2 SVGAGI (reference sequence). This CDR3 is built from 10 residues. For the CDR3, the DNA is TGTGCCAGCCTCGGAAACACCATATATTTT. Translated, it gives CASLGNTIYF.

The chain employs TRBV6-6 and TRBJ1-2; D is perhaps TRBD1 (6 bases). CDR3 length: 13 amino acids. Germline V gene data show CDR1 as MNHNY and CDR2 as SVGAGI (reference sequence). Between the trimmed V and J ends, which lost 8 bases and 6 bases, there was a span of 16 bases. Here the CDR3 DNA reads TGTGCCAGCGAACGAACAGGGAGCAATGGCTACACCTTC. It translates to CASERTGSNGYTF.